Shown below are 8 T cell receptor beta chains from a single sample sequenced in a study of TIL therapy for anti-PD-1-resistant metastatic lung cancer. Sequencing used immunoSEQ v3. Assay used: immunoSEQ multiplex PCR; TCRdb lists only in-frame clones, some missing. The sample includes 20,000 or so clones, 83% of them seen just once. As to time point: pre-treatment sample, taken before nivolumab and TIL therapy. Sequenced material: blood, taken at baseline. These receptors all stem from a person aged 25-79 years with non-small cell lung cancer.

There are a few counts of this clone. CDR3 DNA sequence: TGTGCCAGCAGTTTATTAGGATTGGCTGACCGCAATGAGCAGTTCTTC. This sequence encodes CASSLLGLADRNEQFF. V usage is TRBV28 and J usage is TRBJ2-1; D ambiguous. Per germline, CDR1 MDHEN and CDR2 SYDVKM. With 1 base removed from V and 6 bases from J, the gap between germline ends came to 16 bases. The CDR3 is 16 amino acids.

The chain is built from TRBV19 and TRBJ2-3; TRBD2 aligns across 8 bases. Germline lookup yields CDR1 LNHDA and CDR2 SQIVND (reference sequence). The CDR3 contains 16 residues. The V gene end was trimmed by 11 bases and the J gene end by 4 bases; junction bases not matched to a gene: 17. The CDR3: CAATRTSSHISDTQYF. The CDR3 DNA reads TGTGCCGCTACACGGACTAGCAGTCACATCTCAGATACGCAGTATTTT.

V gene TRBV6-1 combines with J gene TRBJ1-5, with 7 bases fitting TRBD1. Germline V CDR1 and CDR2: MNHNS, SASEGT. This CDR3 is built from 17 residues. V trimming: 4 bases; J trimming: 0 bases; junction bases outside the gene matches: 9. CDR3 residues: CASSAMTGTYSNQPQHF. The CDR3, as DNA: TGTGCCAGCAGTGCTATGACAGGGACTTATAGCAATCAGCCCCAGCATTTT.

The genes are TRBV7-2 and TRBJ2-7, with 13 bases lining up with TRBD2. After removal of 4 bases from V and 4 bases from J, the junction contained 10 bases not matched to a gene. CDR1 and CDR2 from the germline V gene are SGHTA and FQGNSA. This CDR3 is 17 amino acids long. The CDR3 here is CASSWGLAGLGAYEQYF. Here the CDR3 DNA reads TGTGCCAGCAGCTGGGGACTAGCGGGGCTGGGGGCTTACGAGCAGTACTTC.

The chain carries TRBV27 and TRBJ1-2; TRBD1 agrees at 9 bases. The germline CDR1 and CDR2 sequences are MNHEY and SMNVEV (reference sequence). This CDR3 spans 15 amino acids. Trimming took 8 bases from V and 3 from J; bases not matched to a gene: 10. The CDR3 is CASQKQGAGDYGYTF. DNA for the CDR3: TGTGCCAGCCAAAAACAGGGGGCTGGGGACTATGGCTACACCTTC.

The chain has TRBV28 and TRBJ2-7, with D perhaps assigned TRBD1 or TRBD2 (5 bases each). CDR3 length: 14 amino acids. The V and J ends lost 5 bases and 3 bases respectively, with 14 bases between them. CDR1 and CDR2 (germline): MDHEN, SYDVKM. The DNA of the CDR3 is TGTGCCAGCAGTGCCGGGACGCAGGGCTACGAGCAGTACTTC. Translating it yields CASSAGTQGYEQYF.

This clone was counted a single time. This chain links TRBV9 with TRBJ2-1; unclear D gene. The CDR3 length is 15 residues. Germline V gene lookup returns CDR1 SGDLS and CDR2 YYNGEE. Trimming took 6 bases from V and 5 from J, leaving 18 bases between them. In DNA form, the CDR3 reads TGTGCCAGCACCCTGCTGGCGGAAGCGAACAATGAGCAGTTCTTC. Protein sequence: CASTLLAEANNEQFF.

This rearrangement joins TRBV5-8 to TRBJ2-7; D possibly corresponds to TRBD1 (6 bases). The CDR3 totals 12 residues. The ends were cut back, 3 bases at V and 3 bases at J, with 7 bases in the middle. Germline CDR1 reads SGHTS; CDR2 reads YDEGEE. The CDR3 spells CASSSDSYEQYF. The CDR3 DNA is TGTGCCAGCAGCTCGGACAGCTACGAGCAGTACTTC.